The 31 T cell receptor beta chains in this list originate from one sample, sequenced in a study of siplizumab effects on memory and regulatory T cells. Measured with immunoSEQ multiplex PCR; TCRdb has only the in-frame clones, and not every one. The table includes roughly 92,000 clones, 94% detected once. Sequencing was done on a sample of non-Treg CD4+ T cells sorted from blood. The receptors were sampled from a human donor in good health.

The V call is TRBV10-3, the J call TRBJ2-2; unclear D gene. The germline V gene encodes CDR1 ENHRY and CDR2 SYGVKD. V lost 4 bases to trimming and J lost 7 bases, with 10 bases between them. The CDR3 is 13 amino acids. DNA of the CDR3: TGTGCCATCAGTGTTGGACCGGACGGGGAGCTGTTTTTT. Its protein is CAISVGPDGELFF.

The chain is built from TRBV4-1 and TRBJ2-5; 8 nucleotides match TRBD2. The CDR3 is 17 residues long. Germline CDR1 MGHRA, CDR2 YSYEKL. J lost 1 base, V lost 1 base, and 8 bases had no gene match. In nucleotides, the CDR3 is TGCGCCAGCAGCCAAGCGGGGTATAGCGGGACCCAAGAGACCCAGTACTTC. Translation: CASSQAGYSGTQETQYF.

J is TRBJ1-2 and V is TRBV6-6; TRBD1 agrees at 10 bases. Germline V lookup: CDR1 MNHNY, CDR2 SVGAGI (reference sequence). This CDR3 region has 14 residues. Trimming at V came to 6 bases and at J to 4 bases, leaving 5 bases not matched to a gene. The CDR3 reads CASRTGGEVYGYTF. The DNA for the CDR3 is TGTGCCAGCAGGACAGGGGGCGAAGTCTATGGCTACACCTTC.

The chain uses TRBV7-3 and TRBJ2-1, with a possible D match to TRBD2 (6 bases). The V and J ends lost 4 bases and 4 bases respectively, with 14 bases between them. This CDR3 is built from 15 residues. Germline V CDR1 and CDR2: SGHTA, FQGTGA. The CDR3 reads CASSSVPGAYNEQFF. DNA for the CDR3: TGTGCCAGCAGCTCGGTGCCGGGAGCATACAATGAGCAGTTCTTC.

CDR3 in DNA: TGTGCCAGCAGCTTAACCGGGACAACATACACCGGGGAGCTGTTTTTT. Translating gives CASSLTGTTYTGELFF. This chain joins TRBV7-3 and TRBJ2-2; possible D gene TRBD1, 6 bases. Deletions cut 0 bases from V and 3 bases from J, with 11 bases between. Germline V lookup: CDR1 SGHTA, CDR2 FQGTGA. This CDR3 has 16 amino acids.

CDR3 in amino acids: CASSLGVTFQETQYF. The CDR3 DNA sequence: TGCGCCAGCAGCTTGGGCGTGACATTCCAAGAGACCCAGTACTTC. The chain has TRBV5-1 and TRBJ2-5; D is unclear. The CDR3 has 15 residues. Trimming removed 0 bases from V and 1 base from J, with 10 bases in between. The germline gives CDR1 SGHRS, CDR2 YFSETQ.

The V and J genes are TRBV5-5 and TRBJ2-2, with a weak D call TRBD2 (6 bases). Germline V gene sequence: CDR1 SGHKS, CDR2 YYEKEE (reference sequence). CDR3 length: 14 residues. Trimming took off 1 base at V and 7 bases at J, with 11 bases between the two ends. The CDR3 loop is CASSLTGRLGELFF. The CDR3 bases are TGTGCCAGCAGCTTGACCGGGAGACTCGGGGAGCTGTTTTTT. The full variable domain, in which reference TRBV5-5 and TRBJ2-2 provide the parts outside the CDR3, is DAGVTQSPTHLIKTRGQQVTLRCSPISGHKSVSWYQQVLGQGPQFIFQYYEKEERGRGNFPDRFSARQFPNYSSELNVNALLLGDSALYLCASSLTGRLGELFFGEGSRLTVL.

J is TRBJ2-7 and V is TRBV27; no definite D call. Germline loops: CDR1 MNHEY, CDR2 SMNVEV (reference sequence). This CDR3 region has 15 residues. The V end was cut by 4 bases, the J end by 4 bases, with 17 bases between. CDR3 residues: CASSSLRAQQYEQYF. In DNA form, the CDR3 reads TGTGCCAGCAGTTCCCTTCGAGCGCAACAATACGAGCAGTACTTC.

V gene TRBV7-8 combines with J gene TRBJ2-7, with TRBD1 matching 9 bases. Germline V CDR1 and CDR2: SGHVS, FQNEAQ. The CDR3 length is 16 residues. V lost 2 bases to trimming and J lost 3 bases; unmatched junction nucleotides: 8. The CDR3 sequence is CASSLSRDRAGYEQYF. In DNA form, the CDR3 reads TGTGCCAGCAGCTTAAGTCGGGACAGGGCGGGCTACGAGCAGTACTTC. The variable domain in full, with the rest retrieved from reference TRBV7-8 and TRBJ2-7, is GAGVSQSPRYKVAKRGQDVALRCDPISGHVSLFWYQQALGQGPEFLTYFQNEAQLDKSGLPSDRFFAERPEGSVSTLKIQRTQQEDSAVYLCASSLSRDRAGYEQYFGPGTRLTVT.

The chain recombines TRBV15 with TRBJ2-1, with unresolved D. CDR1 LNHNV and CDR2 YYDKDF come from the germline V gene (reference sequence). V was pared by 3 bases and J by 6 bases, with 12 bases between. This CDR3 comprises 14 residues. CDR3 residues: CATSRDPPSNEQFF. CDR3 coding DNA: TGTGCCACCAGCAGGGACCCTCCCTCCAATGAGCAGTTCTTC.

The rearrangement links TRBV9 to TRBJ2-5; 14 bases agree with TRBD2. Germline V gene data show CDR1 as SGDLS and CDR2 as YYNGEE. CDR3 length: 16 amino acids. J gave up 5 bases and V 2 bases, and 5 bases lay outside the gene matches. DNA of the CDR3: TGTGCCAGCAGCGTGACTAGCGGGGGGGCGTGGGAGACCCAGTACTTC. This sequence encodes CASSVTSGGAWETQYF. The whole variable domain, filled in from reference TRBV9 and TRBJ2-5, reads DSGVTQTPKHLITATGQRVTLRCSPRSGDLSVYWYQQSLDQGLQFLIQYYNGEERAKGNILERFSAQQFPDLHSELNLSSLELGDSALYFCASSVTSGGAWETQYFGPGTRLLVL.

A single count supports this clone. The V gene is TRBV9, the J gene TRBJ2-3; TRBD2 agrees at 9 bases. Looked up from germline, CDR1 is SGDLS and CDR2 is YYNGEE. Unmatched junction bases numbered 14, after V lost 0 bases and J lost 3 bases. The CDR3 is 19 residues long. CDR3: CASSVGLAGAFSGTDTQYF. The CDR3 bases are TGTGCCAGCAGCGTAGGATTAGCGGGGGCTTTCTCAGGAACAGATACGCAGTATTTT.

The sample holds one count of this clone. The chain is built from TRBV10-3 and TRBJ1-1, with 8 bases identical to TRBD1. Trimming took 7 bases from V and 3 from J; bases not matched to a gene: 10. CDR3 length: 15 residues. CDR1 and CDR2 from the germline V gene are ENHRY and SYGVKD. CDR3 residues: CAITKTGDGDTEAFF. CDR3 coding DNA: TGTGCCATCACCAAGACAGGGGATGGGGACACTGAAGCTTTCTTT.

The chain employs TRBV7-9 and TRBJ2-6; tentative D call: TRBD2 (6 bases). V was shortened by 10 bases and J by 4 bases, with 11 bases between the two germline ends. The CDR3 extends over 13 amino acids. The germline V gene has CDR1 SEHNR and CDR2 FQNEAQ (reference sequence). CDR3 DNA: TGTGCCACCCGGGCGGGGGGGGCCAACGTCCTGACTTTC. Its translation is CATRAGGANVLTF.

The chain joins TRBV9 to TRBJ1-2, with unresolved D. The length of the CDR3 is 14 residues. The germline gives CDR1 SGDLS, CDR2 YYNGEE. The germline V and J ends were trimmed by 0 bases and 1 base, with 7 bases remaining between them. The CDR3 spells CASSVAGSNYGYTF. The CDR3 nucleotides are TGTGCCAGCAGCGTAGCAGGCAGTAACTATGGCTACACCTTC.

V usage is TRBV7-9 and J usage is TRBJ1-1; D is perhaps TRBD1 (6 bases). The germline V and J ends were trimmed by 5 bases and 4 bases, with 17 bases remaining between them. This CDR3 spans 15 amino acids. CDR1 is SEHNR, CDR2 FQNEAQ, per germline (reference sequence). As DNA, the CDR3 is TGTGCCAGCAGCCCGAGGCGGGGGGCGATCACTGAAGCTTTCTTT. Translated, it gives CASSPRRGAITEAFF.

The rearrangement uses TRBV7-9 and TRBJ1-5, with 7 bases that match TRBD1. Trimming at V came to 3 bases and at J to 6 bases, leaving 5 bases not matched to a gene. The CDR3 is made up of 14 amino acids. Germline values: CDR1 SEHNR, CDR2 FQNEAQ (reference sequence). CDR3 sequence: CASSFLGGGQPQHF. For the CDR3, the DNA is TGTGCCAGCAGCTTTTTAGGGGGCGGTCAGCCCCAGCATTTT.

This clone is a singleton in its sample. This rearrangement joins TRBV5-1 to TRBJ2-4; D gene ambiguous. This CDR3 has 15 residues. The germline V and J ends were trimmed by 6 bases and 0 bases, with 13 bases remaining between them. Germline values: CDR1 SGHRS, CDR2 YFSETQ. The CDR3: CASTMGSEAKNIQYF. The CDR3 DNA reads TGCGCCAGCACGATGGGGTCAGAAGCCAAAAACATTCAGTACTTC.

This rearrangement joins TRBV4-1 to TRBJ2-7, with a tentative D call TRBD2 (6 bases). With 2 bases removed from V and 0 bases from J, the gap between germline ends came to 11 bases. There are 15 residues in the CDR3. Germline V gene sequence: CDR1 MGHRA, CDR2 YSYEKL. The CDR3 sequence: CASSQPGLHSYEQYF. CDR3 DNA: TGCGCCAGCAGCCAACCGGGACTCCACTCCTACGAGCAGTACTTC.

The chain links TRBV5-6 to TRBJ1-5, with a weak D call TRBD1 (5 bases). Between the trimmed V and J ends, which lost 2 bases and 5 bases, there was a span of 11 bases. CDR1 SGHDT and CDR2 YYEEEE come from the germline V gene. The CDR3 is 14 amino acids. CDR3 loop: CASSLGDRDQPQHF. The CDR3 region has the DNA TGTGCCAGCAGCTTAGGGGACCGGGATCAGCCCCAGCATTTT. The full variable domain, rest sourced from reference TRBV5-6 and TRBJ1-5, is DAGVTQSPTHLIKTRGQQVTLRCSPKSGHDTVSWYQQALGQGPQFIFQYYEEEERQRGNFPDRFSGHQFPNYSSELNVNALLLGDSALYLCASSLGDRDQPQHFGDGTRLSIL.

The chain joins TRBV7-3 to TRBJ2-7; TRBD2 matches at 11 bases. There are 15 residues in the CDR3. Unmatched junction bases numbered 2, after V lost 2 bases and J lost 2 bases. Germline assignment: CDR1 SGHTA and CDR2 FQGTGA. The CDR3 coding sequence is TGTGCCAGCAGCTTACTTAGCGGGAGGGCCTACGAGCAGTACTTC. Translated, it gives CASSLLSGRAYEQYF.

The genes are TRBV4-2 and TRBJ2-1, with D perhaps TRBD1 or TRBD2 (9 bases each). The length of the CDR3 is 18 residues. Germline-derived CDR1 and CDR2 are LGHNA and YNFKEQ. Trimming took off 6 bases at V and 9 bases at J, with 30 bases between the two ends. The CDR3 bases are TGTGCCAGCAGAGGACGGTCTAGCGGGGTGAGACAGGGGGTTGAGCAGTTCTTC. Its translation: CASRGRSSGVRQGVEQFF.

V usage is TRBV15 and J usage is TRBJ2-2, with TRBD2 as a possible D gene (5 bases). Per germline, CDR1 LNHNV and CDR2 YYDKDF (reference sequence). The CDR3 totals 15 residues. Trimming pared 0 bases from V and 5 bases from J, leaving 10 bases between. This chain's CDR3 is CATSREASGTGELFF. CDR3 sequence (DNA): TGTGCCACCAGCAGAGAGGCCTCGGGGACCGGGGAGCTGTTTTTT.

V gene TRBV10-2 combines with J gene TRBJ1-6, with no clear D. Germline CDR1 and CDR2: WSHSY and SAAADI. The V end lost 3 bases, the J end lost 10 bases, and 7 bases lay between the germline ends. The CDR3 extends over 12 amino acids. The CDR3 region is CASSDVKSPLHF. In DNA form, the CDR3 reads TGCGCCAGCAGTGATGTGAAGTCACCCCTCCACTTT.

This clone was counted a single time. The V and J genes are TRBV7-2 and TRBJ2-7; D remains ambiguous. Germline CDR1 and CDR2: SGHTA and FQGNSA. The germline V and J ends were trimmed by 5 bases and 4 bases, with 6 bases remaining between them. The CDR3 consists of 11 residues. CDR3 amino acids: CASSPGYEQYF. The CDR3 DNA reads TGTGCCAGCAGCCCTGGTTACGAGCAGTACTTC.

The V call is TRBV30, the J call TRBJ2-7; D might be TRBD1 (6 bases). Trimming removed 5 bases at V and 0 bases at J, with 14 bases between. The CDR3 loop spans 14 amino acids. CDR1 and CDR2 (germline): GTSNPN, SVGIG (reference sequence). In nucleotides, the CDR3 is TGTGCCTGGGCAACAGGGATTTCCTCCTACGAGCAGTACTTC. Residues: CAWATGISSYEQYF.

This clone has a single count. V and J are TRBV19 and TRBJ1-1; possibly TRBD1 for D (6 bases). Trimming removed 3 bases at V and 7 bases at J, with 21 bases between. The V gene's germline CDR1 is LNHDA and CDR2 SQIVND (reference sequence). This CDR3 spans 16 amino acids. CDR3 protein: CASSMFSGGGFNEAFF. The CDR3 nucleotides are TGTGCCAGTAGTATGTTCTCCGGGGGCGGGTTTAATGAAGCTTTCTTT.

The chain carries TRBV20-1 and TRBJ2-5; D gene unclear. CDR1 is DFQATT and CDR2 is SNEGSKA in the germline V gene (reference sequence). V gave up 8 bases and J gave up 1 base, with 8 bases separating them. The CDR3 runs to 11 residues. Written as DNA, the CDR3 is TGCAGTTTCTTGTTCCAAGAGACCCAGTACTTC. Protein product: CSFLFQETQYF.

This clone has just one count. The chain links TRBV11-3 to TRBJ2-3; unclear D gene. Trimming cost V 0 bases and J 4 bases, with 14 bases left between them. In germline, CDR1 is SGHNT, CDR2 YENEEA. The CDR3 length is 16 residues. The CDR3 DNA reads TGTGCCAGCAGCTTAGAATGGCCCCGTGGGGCAGATACGCAGTATTTT. It translates to CASSLEWPRGADTQYF.

This chain joins TRBV27 and TRBJ2-1; 9 bases fit TRBD2. The J segment lost 15 bases and the V segment lost 3 bases, leaving 12 bases of the junction unmatched. This CDR3 has 14 amino acids. Per the germline V gene, CDR1 is MNHEY and CDR2 is SMNVEV (reference sequence). The CDR3 region has the DNA TGTGCCAGCAGTTTGGGCGGGGGGGATAAAAGGAGGTTCTTC. Translated: CASSLGGGDKRRFF.

The V call is TRBV5-1, the J call TRBJ2-7; 9 bases map to TRBD1. Germline V gene lookup returns CDR1 SGHRS and CDR2 YFSETQ. J gave up 2 bases and V 0 bases, and 0 bases lay outside the gene matches. The CDR3 sequence is 14 residues long. The CDR3 here is CASSLGTGAYEQYF. In nucleotides, the CDR3 is TGCGCCAGCAGCTTGGGGACAGGGGCCTACGAGCAGTACTTC.